Sequencing of this T cell receptor beta chain was carried out in a study of regulatory T cells in long-lasting Graves disease. General study results and limits: Among the persistent patients, 2,500 to 3,000 public clonotypes were shared, more than the 950 to 1,000 shared among new patients. Accuracy could have been hurt by small sample size.

On this clonotype itself: Its target is unknown.

Through Arm-PCR of CDR3 regions and iRepertoire HTBI primers, TCR beta libraries were built. TCRdb recomputed calls from the multiplex PCR reads with MiXCR, one row per CDR3 protein. This table has 500,000 or so distinct CDR3 sequences, around 16% appearing once. Trimming cost V 4 bases and J 5 bases; bases outside gene matches: 11. Germline V gives CDR1 SGHVS, CDR2 FQNEAQ. CDR3 length: 17 amino acids. Time point described: newly diagnosed GD, antithyroid drugs for less than 3 months. The TCR library was made from RNA extracted from PBMCs. Patient provenance is recorded as an endocrinology department in Xi'an, China. The same sample was also used in a study of T cells in Graves' hyperthyroidism and ophthalmopathy. That work contributes: Patients with ophthalmopathy were separated from those with stable hyperthyroidism by a 13 V-J model.

The rearrangement uses TRBV7-8 and TRBJ2-1; 10 bases are a match to TRBD2. The sample consisted of peripheral blood mononuclear cells (PBMCs), taken at new diagnosis, from a patient treated with antithyroid drugs. The clonotype was recovered from a woman aged 40 to 65 with Graves disease. CDR3 sequence reads: CASSSSILAGDHNEQFF. The CDR3 DNA reads as TGTGCCAGCAGCTCCTCCATCCTAGCGGGGGATCACAATGAGCAGTTCTTC.